Described below is a single T cell receptor beta chain sequence and its context. CDR1 and CDR2 from the germline V gene are SGHRS and YFSETQ. The CDR3 loop spans 19 amino acids. Trimming cost V 0 bases and J 5 bases; bases outside gene matches: 13. Data came from immunoSEQ multiplex PCR; TCRdb stores just in-frame clones and leaves some out. The table shows tens of thousands of clones, with nearly 97% occurring only once. The sample is drawn from a study of technical replicates of blood from several donors. The gene calls are TRBV5-1 and TRBJ1-6; TRBD1 matches 8 bases. Sequencing was performed on T cells isolated from PBMCs. The receptor comes from a human donor in good health. The CDR3: CASSLGTFPGGIHNSPLHF. DNA of the CDR3: TGCGCCAGCAGCTTGGGTACCTTTCCAGGGGGCATTCATAATTCACCCCTCCACTTT.